This T cell receptor (beta chain) was sequenced in a study of PD-L1 blockade in urothelial cancer. Looking at the study overall: Starting in the mid-2010s, patients were given atezolizumab (1,200 mg intravenously every 3 weeks). Study observations and caveats: Pretreatment blood TCR clonality under the median forecast improved survival.

The time point is: pretreatment peripheral blood. Urothelial carcinoma affected the patients, and it was locally advanced or metastatic. From germline, CDR1 is SGDLS and CDR2 YYNGEE. The junction had 11 bases not matched to a gene; V was cut back by 0 bases and J by 6 bases. The CDR3 sequence is 16 residues long. Assay used: immunoSEQ multiplex PCR; TCRdb lists only in-frame clones, some missing. The sample carries about 76,000 clones, roughly 90% recorded once. Concerning this clone itself: Its antigen is unidentified.

The V call is TRBV9, the J call TRBJ2-7; TRBD1 aligns across 8 bases. This specimen consisted of PBMCs, obtained around atezolizumab (anti-PD-L1) treatment. The receptor comes from a man in his sixties or seventies with urothelial cancer. The CDR3 nucleotides read TGTGCCAGCAGCGTAGACCCAGGGGGCATAGTATCCGAGCAGTACTTC. Residues: CASSVDPGGIVSEQYF.